This T cell receptor beta chain was found in a study of CD8+ T cells in alopecia areata. The sample holds one count of this clone. The CDR3 extends over 11 amino acids. V lost 7 bases and J 9 bases, leaving 15 bases between the germline ends. CDR1 and CDR2 from the germline V gene are SQVTM and ANQGSEA. Reverse transcribed after extraction, RNA yielded cDNA as the sequencing template. Measured with immunoSEQ multiplex PCR; TCRdb has only the in-frame clones, and not every one. In the table there are some 180,000 clones, 63% of which are singletons. The receptor's source is a human donor with alopecia areata. The genes are TRBV29-1 and TRBJ1-2, with D perhaps TRBD1 (5 bases). This sample comprised CD4+ T cells sorted from blood, obtained at week 0. The CDR3 protein is CSAQVGESYTF. In DNA, the CDR3 is TGCAGCGCCCAGGTGGGGGAGAGCTACACCTTC.